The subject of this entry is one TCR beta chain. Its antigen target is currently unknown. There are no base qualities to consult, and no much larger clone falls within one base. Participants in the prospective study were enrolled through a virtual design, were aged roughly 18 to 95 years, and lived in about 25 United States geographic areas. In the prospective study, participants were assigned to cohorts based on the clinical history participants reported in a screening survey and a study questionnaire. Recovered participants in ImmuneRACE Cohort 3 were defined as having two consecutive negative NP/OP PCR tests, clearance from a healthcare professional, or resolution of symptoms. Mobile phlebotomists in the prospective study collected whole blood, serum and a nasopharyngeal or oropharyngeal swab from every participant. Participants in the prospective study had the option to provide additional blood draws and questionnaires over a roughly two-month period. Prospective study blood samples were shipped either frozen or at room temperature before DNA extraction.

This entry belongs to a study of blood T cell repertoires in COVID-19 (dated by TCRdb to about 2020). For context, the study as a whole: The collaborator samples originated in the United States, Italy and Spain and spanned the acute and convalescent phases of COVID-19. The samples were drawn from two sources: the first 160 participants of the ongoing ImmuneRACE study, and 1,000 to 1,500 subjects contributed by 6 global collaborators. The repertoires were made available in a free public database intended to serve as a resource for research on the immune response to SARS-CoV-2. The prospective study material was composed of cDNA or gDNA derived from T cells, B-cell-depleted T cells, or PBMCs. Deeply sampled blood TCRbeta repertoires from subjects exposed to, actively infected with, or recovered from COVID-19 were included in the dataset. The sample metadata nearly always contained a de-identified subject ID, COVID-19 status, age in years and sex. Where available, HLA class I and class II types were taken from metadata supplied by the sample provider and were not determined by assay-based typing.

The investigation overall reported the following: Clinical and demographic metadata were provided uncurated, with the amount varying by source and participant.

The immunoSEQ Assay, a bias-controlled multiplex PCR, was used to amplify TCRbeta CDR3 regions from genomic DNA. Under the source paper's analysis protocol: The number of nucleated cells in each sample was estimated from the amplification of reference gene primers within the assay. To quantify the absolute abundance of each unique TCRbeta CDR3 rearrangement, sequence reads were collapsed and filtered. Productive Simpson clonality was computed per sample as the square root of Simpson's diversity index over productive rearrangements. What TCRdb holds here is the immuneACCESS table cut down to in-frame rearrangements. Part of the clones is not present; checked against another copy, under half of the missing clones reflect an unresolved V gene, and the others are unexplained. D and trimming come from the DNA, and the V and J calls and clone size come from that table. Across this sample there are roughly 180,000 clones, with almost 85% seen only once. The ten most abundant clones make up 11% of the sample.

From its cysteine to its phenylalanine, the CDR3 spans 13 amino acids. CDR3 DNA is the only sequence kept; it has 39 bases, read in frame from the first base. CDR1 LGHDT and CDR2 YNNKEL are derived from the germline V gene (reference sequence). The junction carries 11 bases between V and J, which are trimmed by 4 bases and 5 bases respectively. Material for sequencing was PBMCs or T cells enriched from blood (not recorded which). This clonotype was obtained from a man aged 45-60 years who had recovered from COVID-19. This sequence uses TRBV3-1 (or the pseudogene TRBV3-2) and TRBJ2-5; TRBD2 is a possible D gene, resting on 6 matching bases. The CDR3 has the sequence CASSLRLVETQYF. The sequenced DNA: TGTGCCAGCAGCCTTAGACTAGTTGAGACCCAGTACTTC.